This T cell receptor beta chain was observed in a study of Graves' ophthalmopathy and Graves' hyperthyroidism. Study summary: Pretreatment peripheral blood was obtained at initial diagnosis.

Transcripts of RNA were the source for amplifying TCR beta CDR3 regions. HTBI-primed first-round RT-PCR preceded second-round multiplex PCR. TCRdb called the multiplex PCR reads again in MiXCR, with one record for every CDR3 protein. The repertoire consists of 170,000 or so distinct CDR3 sequences, with 30% to 45% occurring once and the leading ten covering about 8.2%. CDR1 and CDR2 from the germline V gene are LGHNT and FRNRAP. The V end was cut by 7 bases, the J end by 0 bases, with 6 bases between. CDR3 length: 12 amino acids. This clonotype was observed many times. The sequence came from a man aged 30 to 45 with Graves' ophthalmopathy. Sequencing was done on a sample of peripheral blood. V gene TRBV12-5 combines with J gene TRBJ1-1; unclear D gene. DNA for the CDR3: TGTGCTAGTGTTGGGTTGAACACTGAAGCTTTCTTT. Translating it yields CASVGLNTEAFF.